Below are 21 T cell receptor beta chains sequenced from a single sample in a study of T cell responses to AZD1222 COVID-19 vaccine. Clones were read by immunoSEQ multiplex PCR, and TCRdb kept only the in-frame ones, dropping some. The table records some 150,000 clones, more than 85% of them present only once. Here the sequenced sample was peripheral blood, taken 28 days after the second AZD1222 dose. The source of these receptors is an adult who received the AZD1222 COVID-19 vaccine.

The CDR3 sequence: CASSPTSGRFYEQYF. In DNA, the CDR3 is TGTGCCAGCAGCCCCACTAGCGGGAGGTTTTACGAGCAGTACTTC. This sequence joins TRBV28 and TRBJ2-7; 12 positions match TRBD2. CDR1 is MDHEN and CDR2 is SYDVKM in the germline V gene. V lost 6 bases, J lost 4 bases, and 7 bases stayed unmatched. The CDR3 spans 15 residues.

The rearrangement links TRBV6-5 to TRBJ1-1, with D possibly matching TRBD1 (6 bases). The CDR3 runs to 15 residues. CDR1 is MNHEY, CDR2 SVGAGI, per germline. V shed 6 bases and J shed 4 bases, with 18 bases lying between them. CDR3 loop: CASSPQTGIGTEAFF. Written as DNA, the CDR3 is TGTGCCAGCAGCCCACAAACAGGGATAGGCACTGAAGCTTTCTTT.

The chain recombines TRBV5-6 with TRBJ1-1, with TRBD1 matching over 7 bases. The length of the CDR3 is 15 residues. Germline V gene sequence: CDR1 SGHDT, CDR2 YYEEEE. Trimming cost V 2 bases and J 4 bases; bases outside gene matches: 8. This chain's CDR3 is CASSLPQGVGTEAFF. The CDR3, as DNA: TGTGCCAGCAGCTTACCGCAGGGGGTAGGCACTGAAGCTTTCTTT.

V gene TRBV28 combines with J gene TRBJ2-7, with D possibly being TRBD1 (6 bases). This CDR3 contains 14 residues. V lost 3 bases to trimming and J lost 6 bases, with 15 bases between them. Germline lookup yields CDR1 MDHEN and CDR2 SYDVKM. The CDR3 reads CASSFGTRGSEQYF. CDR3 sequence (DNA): TGTGCCAGCAGTTTCGGGACACGAGGGTCCGAGCAGTACTTC.

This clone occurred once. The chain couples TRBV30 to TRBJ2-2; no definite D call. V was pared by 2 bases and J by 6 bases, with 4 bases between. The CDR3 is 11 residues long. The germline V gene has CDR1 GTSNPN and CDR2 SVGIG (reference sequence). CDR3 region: CAWSSAGELFF. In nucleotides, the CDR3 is TGTGCCTGGAGTTCAGCCGGGGAGCTGTTTTTT.

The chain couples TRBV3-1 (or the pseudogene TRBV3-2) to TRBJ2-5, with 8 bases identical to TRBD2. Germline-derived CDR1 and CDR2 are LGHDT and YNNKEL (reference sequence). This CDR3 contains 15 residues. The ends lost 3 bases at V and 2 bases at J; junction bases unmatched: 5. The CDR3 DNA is TGTGCCAGCAGCCACCATCGGGGGGGGCAAGAGACCCAGTACTTC. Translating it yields CASSHHRGGQETQYF.

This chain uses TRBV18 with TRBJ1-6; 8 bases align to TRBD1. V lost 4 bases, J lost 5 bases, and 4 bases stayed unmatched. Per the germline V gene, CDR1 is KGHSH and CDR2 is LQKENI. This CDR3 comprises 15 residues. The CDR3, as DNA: TGTGCCAGCTCACGTGGGGACAGGAATAATTCACCCCTCCACTTT. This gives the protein CASSRGDRNNSPLHF.

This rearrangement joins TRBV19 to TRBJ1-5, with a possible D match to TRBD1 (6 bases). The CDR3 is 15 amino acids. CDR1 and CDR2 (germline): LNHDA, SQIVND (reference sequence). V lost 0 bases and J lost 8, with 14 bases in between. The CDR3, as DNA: TGTGCCAGTAGTATAGATGGAGGGGGAGTGAAGCCCCAGCATTTT. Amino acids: CASSIDGGGVKPQHF.

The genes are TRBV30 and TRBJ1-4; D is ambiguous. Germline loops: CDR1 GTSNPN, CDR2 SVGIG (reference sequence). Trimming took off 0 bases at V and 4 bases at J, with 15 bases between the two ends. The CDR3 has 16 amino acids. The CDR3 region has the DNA TGTGCCTGGAGTGTACCCCGTCCTAGGGATAATGAAAAACTGTTTTTT. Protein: CAWSVPRPRDNEKLFF.

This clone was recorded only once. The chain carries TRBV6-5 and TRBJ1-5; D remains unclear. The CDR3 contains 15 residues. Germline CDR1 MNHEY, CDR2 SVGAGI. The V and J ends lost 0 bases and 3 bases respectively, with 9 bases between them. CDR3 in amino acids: CASSYSGRFNQPQHF. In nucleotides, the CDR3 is TGTGCCAGCAGTTACTCCGGCAGGTTCAATCAGCCCCAGCATTTT.

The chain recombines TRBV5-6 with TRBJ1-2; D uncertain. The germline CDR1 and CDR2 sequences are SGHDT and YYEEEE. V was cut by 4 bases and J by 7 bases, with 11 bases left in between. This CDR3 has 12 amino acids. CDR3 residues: CASSPRISGYTF. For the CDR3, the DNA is TGTGCCAGCAGCCCGAGGATCAGTGGCTACACCTTC.

In DNA, the CDR3 is TGCGCCAGCAGCCCCGTTACTCCCGCGCCTAGCCCAGCCAAAAACATTCAGTACTTC. The encoded protein is CASSPVTPAPSPAKNIQYF. The V and J genes are TRBV4-1 and TRBJ2-4, with D perhaps TRBD2 (5 bases). The germline CDR1 and CDR2 sequences are MGHRA and YSYEKL. CDR3 size: 19 residues. V dropped 4 bases and J dropped 0 bases, with 22 bases sitting between them.

CDR3 loop: CASLGGTGAGTKNTEAFF. DNA of the CDR3: TGTGCCAGTTTAGGAGGCACGGGGGCAGGCACTAAGAACACTGAAGCTTTCTTT. This chain connects TRBV19 to TRBJ1-1; D may be TRBD1 (6 bases). CDR1 is LNHDA and CDR2 is SQIVND in the germline V gene (reference sequence). With 8 bases removed from V and 1 base from J, the gap between germline ends came to 26 bases. This CDR3 spans 18 amino acids.

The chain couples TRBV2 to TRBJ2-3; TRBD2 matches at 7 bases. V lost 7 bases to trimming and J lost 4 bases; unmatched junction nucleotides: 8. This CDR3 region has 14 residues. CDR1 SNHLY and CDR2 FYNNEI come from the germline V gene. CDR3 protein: CASILGRGADTQYF. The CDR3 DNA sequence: TGTGCCAGCATCCTGGGGAGGGGTGCAGATACGCAGTATTTT.

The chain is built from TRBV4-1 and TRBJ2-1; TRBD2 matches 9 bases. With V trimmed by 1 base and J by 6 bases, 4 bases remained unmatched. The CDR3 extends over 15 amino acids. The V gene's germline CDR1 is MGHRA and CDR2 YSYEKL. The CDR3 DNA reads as TGCGCCAGCAGCCAAGGGCGGGAGGGCCTCAATGAGCAGTTCTTC. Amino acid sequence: CASSQGREGLNEQFF.

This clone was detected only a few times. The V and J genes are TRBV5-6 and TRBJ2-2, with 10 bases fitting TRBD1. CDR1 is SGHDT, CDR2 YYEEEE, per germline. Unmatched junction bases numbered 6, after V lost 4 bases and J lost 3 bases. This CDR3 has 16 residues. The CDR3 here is CASSLGDRGHTGELFF. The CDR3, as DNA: TGTGCCAGCAGCCTAGGGGACAGGGGACACACCGGGGAGCTGTTTTTT.

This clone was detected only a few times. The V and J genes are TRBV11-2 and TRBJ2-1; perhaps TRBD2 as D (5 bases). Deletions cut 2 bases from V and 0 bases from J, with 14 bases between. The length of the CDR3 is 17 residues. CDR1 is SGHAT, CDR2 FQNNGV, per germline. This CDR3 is CASSLTAQRSSYNEQFF. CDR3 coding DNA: TGTGCCAGCAGCTTAACGGCCCAGCGGTCCTCCTACAATGAGCAGTTCTTC.

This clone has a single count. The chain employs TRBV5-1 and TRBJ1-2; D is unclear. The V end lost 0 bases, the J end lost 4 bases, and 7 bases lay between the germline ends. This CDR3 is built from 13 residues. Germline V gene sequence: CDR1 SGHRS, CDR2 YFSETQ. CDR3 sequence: CASSLDTRYGYTF. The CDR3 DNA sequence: TGCGCCAGCAGCTTGGATACCCGCTATGGCTACACCTTC. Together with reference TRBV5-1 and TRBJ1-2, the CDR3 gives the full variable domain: KAGVTQTPRYLIKTRGQQVTLSCSPISGHRSVSWYQQTPGQGLQFLFEYFSETQRNKGNFPGRFSGRQFSNSRSEMNVSTLELGDSALYLCASSLDTRYGYTFGSGTRLTVV.

CDR3 bases: TGCAGCGTTGGAGAGACACAGGGAAACATTCAGTACTTC. It codes for CSVGETQGNIQYF. The gene calls are TRBV29-1 and TRBJ2-4, with D possibly being TRBD1 (6 bases). Germline values: CDR1 SQVTM, CDR2 ANQGSEA. V shed 4 bases and J shed 6 bases, with 13 bases lying between them. The CDR3 is 13 amino acids.

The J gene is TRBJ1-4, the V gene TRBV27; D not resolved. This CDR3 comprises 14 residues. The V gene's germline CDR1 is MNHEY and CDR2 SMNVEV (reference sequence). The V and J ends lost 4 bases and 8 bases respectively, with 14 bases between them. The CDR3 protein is CASSSPLVGEKLFF. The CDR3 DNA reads TGTGCCAGCAGTTCCCCCCTGGTGGGAGAAAAACTGTTTTTT.

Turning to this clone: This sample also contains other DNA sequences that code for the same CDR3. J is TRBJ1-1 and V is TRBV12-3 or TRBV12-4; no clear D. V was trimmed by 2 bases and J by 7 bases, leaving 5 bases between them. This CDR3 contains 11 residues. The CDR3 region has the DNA TGTGCCAGCAGTTTATCCAGTGAAGCTTTCTTT. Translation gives CASSLSSEAFF.